This T cell receptor beta chain is drawn from a study of Tregs in tolerant kidney transplant recipients. General study findings and limits: Biological reproducibility was not directly addressed, but technical replication error appeared minimal.

Turning to this clone: Antigen specificity is unknown.

The CDR3 consists of 15 residues. CDR1 is LNHDA and CDR2 is SQIVND in the germline V gene (reference sequence). V was pared by 1 base and J by 0 bases, with 10 bases between. Measured with immunoSEQ multiplex PCR; TCRdb has only the in-frame clones, and not every one. The table includes about 72,000 clones, roughly 92% detected once. The sample consisted of CD8+ T cells from blood, taken before the transplant. The sequence was obtained from a human donor who received a combined kidney and bone marrow transplant. The J gene is TRBJ2-7, the V gene TRBV19; D may be TRBD2 (6 bases). This CDR3 reads CASSIGAGSSYEQYF. The DNA of the CDR3 is TGTGCCAGTAGTATAGGGGCGGGAAGCTCCTACGAGCAGTACTTC.